The clone carrying this TCR beta chain was found a few times. Antigen specificity is unknown. Sample treatment: about 20 received Ad26.COV2.S at low or high dose, single or two shots; several received placebo; per-sample allocation not given. Samples came from day 63 after the first vaccine or placebo injection. These data are taken from a study of Ad26.COV2.S vaccination and SARS-CoV-2 variants. Study context: The donor participated in the COV1001 trial, in its Ad26.COV2.S arm. Doses of Ad26.COV2.S were injected into muscle once or twice, 56 days apart.

The data were produced by immunoSEQ multiplex PCR, yet TCRdb's version contains in-frame clones alone and is incomplete. The sample holds around 340,000 clones, 86% seen once. The V end was cut by 3 bases, the J end by 1 base, with 3 bases between. The CDR3 has 12 residues. Study findings and constraints: TCR breadth and depth estimates may have understated total T cell responses.

This chain uses TRBV12-3 or TRBV12-4 with TRBJ1-1; D ambiguous. This receptor was identified in a person aged 18-65 years who received the Ad26.COV2.S COVID-19 vaccine or a placebo. The sample here was peripheral blood, taken in a trial of Ad26.COV2.S vaccine versus placebo. The CDR3 DNA follows: TGTGCCAGCAGTTTTGGGAACACTGAAGCTTTCTTT. Translated: CASSFGNTEAFF.